This entry lists 8 T cell receptor beta chains sequenced from one sample in a study of shared clonotypes between healthy human individuals. Produced via immunoSEQ multiplex PCR; TCRdb's table is partial and in-frame only. The data show roughly 2 million clones, about 95% seen once. The naive CD8 fraction comprised CD45RO-negative cells positively selected for CCR7 and excluded terminally differentiated effector memory CD45RA+ cells. Input material: naive CD8+ T cells sorted from blood. Receptors were obtained from a man in his late teens or twenties in good health.

This chain connects TRBV7-6 to TRBJ1-1; the D is unclear. The CDR3 sequence is 14 residues long. CDR1 and CDR2 (germline): SGHVS, FNYEAQ. Trimming took off 1 base at V and 3 bases at J, with 9 bases between the two ends. The CDR3 DNA sequence: TGTGCCAGCAGCTTAGAGCCAAGGGACACTGAAGCTTTCTTT. It translates to CASSLEPRDTEAFF.

The chain carries TRBV19 and TRBJ2-5; D remains ambiguous. Germline lookup yields CDR1 LNHDA and CDR2 SQIVND (reference sequence). V was pared by 5 bases and J by 5 bases, with 15 bases between. This CDR3 spans 14 amino acids. CDR3 DNA sequence: TGTGCCAGTAGTTGGTTAGCACCTACCGAGACCCAGTACTTC. Its protein product is CASSWLAPTETQYF.

With respect to this clone: This sample includes further DNA sequences coding for the same CDR3. The rearrangement links TRBV4-3 to TRBJ2-7, with a weak D call TRBD2 (6 bases). V was cut by 1 base and J by 3 bases, with 13 bases left in between. The CDR3 has 15 amino acids. Germline CDR1 and CDR2: LGHNA and YSLEER. The CDR3 region is CASSQALAGGYEQYF. The CDR3 region has the DNA TGCGCCAGCAGCCAAGCACTAGCCGGGGGCTACGAGCAGTACTTC.

Remarks on this clone: The sample has other DNA sequences that encode this CDR3 too. The rearrangement links TRBV13 to TRBJ2-1; TRBD1 or TRBD2 may be the D gene (5 bases each). This CDR3 region has 11 residues. Germline-derived CDR1 and CDR2 are PRHDT and FYEKMQ (reference sequence). V lost 3 bases, J lost 8 bases, and 5 bases lay in between. CDR3 region: CASSLGDEQFF. The CDR3 DNA is TGTGCCAGCAGCTTGGGGGATGAGCAGTTCTTC. The full variable domain, with the rest looked up from reference TRBV13 and TRBJ2-1, is AAGVIQSPRHLIKEKRETATLKCYPIPRHDTVYWYQQGPGQDPQFLISFYEKMQSDKGSIPDRFSAQQFSDYHSELNMSSLELGDSALYFCASSLGDEQFFGPGTRLTVL.

This chain links TRBV30 with TRBJ2-3; 14 bases align to TRBD2. Germline V gene lookup returns CDR1 GTSNPN and CDR2 SVGIG (reference sequence). This CDR3 is built from 11 residues. V lost 5 bases and J lost 13; bases outside the gene matches: 2. This chain's CDR3 is CAWGLAGGEYF. The CDR3 DNA reads TGTGCCTGGGGACTAGCGGGGGGCGAGTATTTT.

The chain joins TRBV13 to TRBJ2-1; the D gene is possibly TRBD2 (5 bases). V was clipped by 6 bases and J by 8 bases, with 20 bases between them. This CDR3 contains 15 residues. Germline CDR1 is PRHDT and CDR2 is FYEKMQ (reference sequence). The CDR3 reads CASRTTDSLSDEQFF. In DNA, the CDR3 is TGTGCCAGCAGGACTACGGACTCTCTCTCGGATGAGCAGTTCTTC.

The rearrangement joins TRBV5-1 to TRBJ2-5; no clear D. The CDR3 length is 12 residues. Germline V gene data show CDR1 as SGHRS and CDR2 as YFSETQ. V lost 4 bases and J lost 5, with 9 bases in between. The CDR3 sequence: CASSPDPETQYF. The DNA of the CDR3 is TGCGCCAGCAGCCCAGACCCGGAGACCCAGTACTTC.

Notes on this clone: Other DNA sequences of this sample code for an identical CDR3. The chain has TRBV11-2 and TRBJ2-6, with D perhaps being TRBD1 or TRBD2 (5 bases each). CDR1 is SGHAT and CDR2 is FQNNGV in the germline V gene. Deletions cut 3 bases from V and 11 bases from J, with 14 bases between. The CDR3 is 14 residues long. CDR3 sequence: CASSLGRGSDVLTF. The CDR3 region has the DNA TGTGCCAGCAGCTTGGGTCGGGGCTCAGACGTCCTGACTTTC.